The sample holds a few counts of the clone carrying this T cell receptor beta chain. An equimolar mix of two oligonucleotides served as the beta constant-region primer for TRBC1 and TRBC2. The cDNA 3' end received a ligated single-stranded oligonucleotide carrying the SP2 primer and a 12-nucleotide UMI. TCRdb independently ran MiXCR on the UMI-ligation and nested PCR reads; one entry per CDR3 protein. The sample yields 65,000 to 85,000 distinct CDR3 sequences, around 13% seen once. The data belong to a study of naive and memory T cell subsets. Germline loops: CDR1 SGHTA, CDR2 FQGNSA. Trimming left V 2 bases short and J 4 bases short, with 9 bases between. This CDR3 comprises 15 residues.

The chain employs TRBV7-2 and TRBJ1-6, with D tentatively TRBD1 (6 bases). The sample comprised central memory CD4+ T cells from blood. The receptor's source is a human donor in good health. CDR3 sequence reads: CASSLSGQYNSPLHF. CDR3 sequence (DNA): TGTGCCAGCAGCTTATCCGGACAGTATAATTCACCCCTCCACTTT.